The 25 T cell receptor beta chains in this list originate from one sample, sequenced in a study of T-cell reconstitution after alpha-beta-depleted transplantation in children. Unique molecular identifiers were used in preparing the TCRbeta library. TCRdb redid the calling of the PCR reads with MiXCR, one entry per CDR3 protein. The table lists around 210,000 distinct CDR3 sequences, 6.6% of them singletons. Sequenced here: PBMCs, sampled before TCRalphabeta/CD19-depleted stem cell transplant. Receptor source: a boy younger than 10 with acute lymphoblastic leukemia, due to receive a stem cell transplant.

In this sample, this clonotype turned up many times. This sequence joins TRBV5-1 and TRBJ2-1; no reliable D call. Germline loops: CDR1 SGHRS, CDR2 YFSETQ. This CDR3 spans 15 amino acids. V lost 4 bases and J 3 bases, leaving 14 bases between the germline ends. CDR3 nucleotide sequence: TGCGCCAGCAGCCATGACGGTGAAGTCTACAATGAGCAGTTCTTC. Protein: CASSHDGEVYNEQFF.

This clonotype showed up many times. This chain uses TRBV2 with TRBJ2-3, with 9 positions matching TRBD2. V dropped 2 bases and J dropped 0; count of bases not matched to a gene: 0. The CDR3 sequence is 15 residues long. Germline V gene lookup returns CDR1 SNHLY and CDR2 FYNNEI. The CDR3 DNA sequence: TGTGCCAGCAGTGAACTAGCGGGGAGCACAGATACGCAGTATTTT. This sequence encodes CASSELAGSTDTQYF.

This clonotype was detected many times. The V call is TRBV20-1, the J call TRBJ2-3; D may be TRBD1 (5 bases). The CDR3 consists of 15 residues. From germline, CDR1 is DFQATT and CDR2 SNEGSKA (reference sequence). Trimming cost V 7 bases and J 0 bases, with 17 bases left between them. CDR3 sequence: CSVLPTDPSTDTQYF. The CDR3 DNA is TGCAGTGTCCTCCCGACAGACCCTAGCACAGATACGCAGTATTTT.

In its sample, this clonotype was seen many times. The chain is built from TRBV7-2 and TRBJ1-6; D uncertain. Germline V lookup: CDR1 SGHTA, CDR2 FQGNSA. V shed 3 bases and J shed 9 bases, with 21 bases lying between them. The CDR3 extends over 17 amino acids. The CDR3 loop reads CASSFHRQANPSSPLHF. The DNA for the CDR3 is TGTGCCAGCAGCTTTCACCGGCAGGCCAACCCGAGTTCACCCCTCCACTTT.

This clonotype occurred many times. One junction end does not reproduce the germline sequence, and a read error may be involved. This chain joins TRBV5-1 and TRBJ2-7; TRBD1 is a possible D gene (6 bases). The CDR3 has 13 residues. Germline V gives CDR1 SGHRS, CDR2 YFSETQ. The CDR3 coding sequence is TGTGCCAGCAGCTTACAGGGAGACTACGAGCAGTACTTC. It is translated as CASSLQGDYEQYF.

This clonotype was detected ten times or more. The gene calls are TRBV4-2 and TRBJ2-1; D is possibly TRBD1 or TRBD2 (5 bases each). The V end lost 0 bases, the J end lost 0 bases, and 12 bases lay between the germline ends. Per the germline V gene, CDR1 is LGHNA and CDR2 is YNFKEQ. The CDR3 covers 17 residues. The CDR3 region has the DNA TGTGCCAGCAGCCAAGAGTCCGGGACCAGCTCCTACAATGAGCAGTTCTTC. It codes for CASSQESGTSSYNEQFF.

This clonotype was detected a few times. CDR3 loop: CASSLGLAYNGELFF. The DNA for the CDR3 is TGTGCCAGCAGCTTGGGACTAGCTTACAACGGGGAGCTGTTTTTT. The chain couples TRBV5-8 to TRBJ2-2, with TRBD2 identical over 7 bases. Germline V lookup: CDR1 SGHTS, CDR2 YDEGEE. This CDR3 is built from 15 residues. V dropped 0 bases and J dropped 7; count of bases not matched to a gene: 6.

This clonotype was seen only a few times. The chain is built from TRBV6-2 or TRBV6-3 and TRBJ2-1, with no clear D. Per the germline V gene, CDR1 is MNHEY and CDR2 is SVGEGT. V lost 6 bases and J 9 bases, leaving 12 bases between the germline ends. This CDR3 has 12 amino acids. For the CDR3, the DNA is TGTGCCAGCAGCCCCGCCTGGGGTGAGCAGTTCTTC. This codes for CASSPAWGEQFF.

In this sample, this clonotype turned up a few times. The chain employs TRBV6-6 and TRBJ2-2; D unclear. The V gene lost 7 bases and the J gene lost 3 bases, with 9 bases spanning the gap. The germline gives CDR1 MNHNY, CDR2 SVGAGI (reference sequence). CDR3 length: 13 residues. CDR3 in DNA: TGTGCCAGCACCCCCGACGACACCGGGGAGCTGTTTTTT. Its protein is CASTPDDTGELFF.

This clonotype was detected many times. The chain links TRBV29-1 to TRBJ2-3; 10 bases align to TRBD1. Trimming took 1 base from V and 7 from J; bases not matched to a gene: 5. The germline CDR1 and CDR2 sequences are SQVTM and ANQGSEA. The CDR3 is 14 amino acids. CDR3: CSVEGTGGSYTQYF. CDR3 sequence (DNA): TGCAGCGTTGAAGGGACAGGGGGATCTTATACGCAGTATTTT.

This clonotype came up many times. This chain connects TRBV15 to TRBJ2-3; the D gene is possibly TRBD1 (5 bases). V was trimmed by 0 bases and J by 2 bases, leaving 12 bases between them. This CDR3 has 16 amino acids. CDR1 is LNHNV, CDR2 YYDKDF, per germline (reference sequence). CDR3 residues: CATSRDRRQSTDTQYF. The CDR3 coding sequence is TGTGCCACCAGCAGAGATCGGCGACAGTCCACAGATACGCAGTATTTT.

About this clonotype: A single base separates this from a much larger clone, so it may be a read error. This chain links TRBV12-3 or TRBV12-4 with TRBJ2-5; 8 bases align to TRBD2. This CDR3 has 15 amino acids. The CDR3 sequence: CANSRGLAGQETQYF. For the CDR3, the DNA is TGTGCCAACAGTCGCGGGTTAGCGGGGCAAGAGACCCAGTACTTC.

The V gene is TRBV7-9, the J gene TRBJ1-1, with D possibly TRBD1 on 5 matching bases. This CDR3 comprises 13 residues. The V gene's germline CDR1 is SEHNR and CDR2 FQNEAQ (reference sequence). V gave up 4 bases and J gave up 3 bases, with 9 bases separating them. The CDR3 region has the DNA TGTGCCAGCAGCTCTGGGGGTCACACTGAAGCTTTCTTT. Protein: CASSSGGHTEAFF.

There are a few counts of this clonotype. V is TRBV6-5 and J is TRBJ1-1; D is undetermined. The CDR3 sequence is 14 residues long. Germline CDR1 MNHEY, CDR2 SVGAGI. Trimming cost V 0 bases and J 6 bases, with 11 bases left between them. CDR3 nucleotides: TGTGCCAGCAGTTACTCGACGGTGGGCGCTGAAGCTTTCTTT. This codes for CASSYSTVGAEAFF.

The chain carries TRBV3-1 and TRBJ2-7; D tentatively reads TRBD1 or TRBD2 (5 bases each). V shed 4 bases and J shed 3 bases, with 16 bases lying between them. Per germline, CDR1 LGHDT and CDR2 YNNKEL (reference sequence). The CDR3 consists of 15 residues. CDR3 sequence (DNA): TGTGCCAGCAGCCTCGACCGGGACGCCGGCTACGAGCAGTACTTC. It specifies CASSLDRDAGYEQYF.

In its sample, this clonotype was seen many times. The chain is built from TRBV15 and TRBJ2-3, with D unclear. V gave up 2 bases and J gave up 3 bases, with 0 bases separating them. Germline V gene lookup returns CDR1 LNHNV and CDR2 YYDKDF (reference sequence). The CDR3 extends over 11 amino acids. This CDR3 reads CATSRTDTQYF. Here the CDR3 DNA reads TGTGCCACCAGCAGAACAGATACGCAGTATTTT.

This clonotype was seen repeatedly, ten times or more. This chain links TRBV12-3 or TRBV12-4 with TRBJ1-1; 9 bases map to TRBD1. V shed 7 bases and J 4 bases; nucleotides not matched to a gene: 10. The CDR3 consists of 15 residues. The DNA for the CDR3 is TGTGCCAGCACCGAACAGGGGGCGCTGGGCACTGAAGCTTTCTTT. As protein: CASTEQGALGTEAFF.

This clonotype was picked up many times. The chain has TRBV6-1 and TRBJ2-7, with D possibly TRBD2 on 7 matching bases. The germline V gene encodes CDR1 MNHNS and CDR2 SASEGT. The length of the CDR3 is 15 residues. The V end lost 5 bases, the J end lost 5 bases, and 19 bases lay between the germline ends. CDR3 nucleotide sequence: TGTGCCAGCAGTAAGGGGGGGCGGGAGATCAACGAGCAGTACTTC. It translates to CASSKGGREINEQYF.

This clonotype was recorded a few times. The chain is built from TRBV3-1 and TRBJ1-1; D unclear. The V and J ends lost 2 bases and 4 bases respectively, with 14 bases between them. This CDR3 region has 15 residues. Germline V gives CDR1 LGHDT, CDR2 YNNKEL (reference sequence). The CDR3 loop is CASSQSWVKTTEAFF. CDR3 bases: TGTGCCAGCAGCCAAAGTTGGGTGAAGACCACTGAAGCTTTCTTT.

In this sample, this clonotype turned up many times. The V and J genes are TRBV5-5 and TRBJ2-7; D possibly corresponds to TRBD1 (6 bases). Looked up from germline, CDR1 is SGHKS and CDR2 is YYEKEE (reference sequence). CDR3 length equals 15 residues. The V end was cut by 5 bases, the J end by 1 base, with 16 bases between. The CDR3 region is CASRPGVGNSYEQYF. The CDR3 DNA reads as TGTGCCAGCAGGCCAGGGGTGGGCAATTCCTACGAGCAGTACTTC.

This clonotype was recorded many times. The V and J genes are TRBV20-1 and TRBJ2-1; 8 bases agree with TRBD2. The CDR3 is 15 amino acids. J gave up 7 bases and V 4 bases, and 12 bases lay outside the gene matches. Germline V gene data show CDR1 as DFQATT and CDR2 as SNEGSKA (reference sequence). This chain's CDR3 is CSAKRSGTRQNEQFF. CDR3 bases: TGCAGTGCTAAGAGGTCCGGGACTAGGCAAAATGAGCAGTTCTTC.

This clonotype was observed many times. The rearrangement joins TRBV20-1 to TRBJ2-3; a weak D match, TRBD1 (5 bases). The CDR3 spans 12 residues. Germline lookup yields CDR1 DFQATT and CDR2 SNEGSKA (reference sequence). Trimming removed 8 bases from V and 4 bases from J, with 13 bases in between. This CDR3 reads CSQRGVADTQYF. CDR3 in DNA: TGCAGTCAAAGGGGTGTGGCAGATACGCAGTATTTT.

The chain employs TRBV30 and TRBJ1-5, with a weak D call TRBD1 (5 bases). The CDR3 sequence is 14 residues long. The germline V and J ends were trimmed by 2 bases and 4 bases, with 12 bases remaining between them. Germline V gene lookup returns CDR1 GTSNPN and CDR2 SVGIG (reference sequence). CDR3 region: CAWSWDGENQPQHF. As DNA, the CDR3 is TGTGCCTGGAGTTGGGACGGAGAGAATCAGCCCCAGCATTTT.

This clonotype was seen repeatedly, ten times or more. The chain employs TRBV7-2 and TRBJ2-5; 8 bases match TRBD1. This CDR3 comprises 15 residues. With 6 bases clipped from V and 10 bases from J, the junction kept 16 bases outside the gene matches. Germline loops: CDR1 SGHTA, CDR2 FQGNSA. The CDR3 spells CASRPGQGFRGGQYF. As DNA, the CDR3 is TGTGCCAGCAGGCCAGGACAGGGTTTCAGGGGTGGCCAGTACTTC.

V is TRBV28 and J is TRBJ1-1; 8 bases line up with TRBD1. Trimming at V came to 4 bases and at J to 5 bases, leaving 6 bases not matched to a gene. The CDR3 loop spans 14 amino acids. Germline V gives CDR1 MDHEN, CDR2 SYDVKM. CDR3 amino acids: CASSYARQGTEAFF. CDR3 sequence (DNA): TGTGCCAGCAGTTACGCCCGACAGGGGACTGAAGCTTTCTTT.